A single TCR beta chain is shown here with its context. Its target is unknown. The CDR3 totals 16 residues. V trimming: 5 bases; J trimming: 4 bases; junction bases outside the gene matches: 13. The germline V gene has CDR1 PRHDT and CDR2 FYEKMQ (reference sequence). The entry originates in a study of STAT3 mutations in large granular lymphocyte leukemia. Findings and caveats of the study: In T-cell large granular lymphocyte leukemia, about half of patients showed multiple immunodominant subclonotypes. Treatment regimens differed across patients between samplings. Clonal expansion was inferred from samples taken at other timepoints. In about 30% of the 18 patients, new TCR clonotypes emerged after therapy.

Clones were sequenced by immunoSEQ multiplex PCR, and TCRdb holds only the in-frame ones, with some missing. The sample has about 6,600 clones, approximately 54% seen once; the top ten hold around four fifths. The sequence was obtained from a boy younger than 18 with T-cell large granular lymphocyte leukemia. Some clones in this sample may be carry-over from other donors' samples. Sequencing used peripheral blood mononuclear cells. The V call is TRBV13, the J call TRBJ1-2; 7 bases fit TRBD1. CDR3 nucleotide sequence: TGTGCCAGCAGCCGAAGGGGACAGACAAAACCCTATGGCTACACCTTC. Translated, it gives CASSRRGQTKPYGYTF.